This TCR beta chain was profiled in a study of shared clonotypes between healthy human individuals (dated by TCRdb to the early 2020s). General notes on the study: The cohort comprised a couple of women and a few men aged 18 to 49 years. Leukapheresis yielded between about 0.85 and 9.5 billion PBMCs per donor. To increase sequencing depth and limit assay-specific biases, TCR repertoire library preparation and sequencing were carried out by different laboratories using diverse techniques. For each donor, CD4 naive and CD4 memory were each given three plates, CD8 naive was given two plates, and CD8 memory was given one plate. Blood TCR repertoires of four to six healthy adults were deeply sequenced to estimate repertoire size and the extent of clonotype sharing between individuals.

The donors were healthy, HIV-negative adults with no recently reported acute infections or vaccinations. All donors were Caucasian adults living in Nashville, Tennessee, USA. CD4+ T cells were enriched by magnetic negative selection, after which naive cells were positively selected on CD45RA and the negative fraction was taken as the memory subset. Blood was collected by leukapheresis, and PBMCs were isolated by Ficoll-Histopaque density gradient centrifugation and then cryopreserved in liquid nitrogen vapor phase. Analytical flow cytometry was used to check the purity and quantity of every magnetically sorted T cell population. Each sorted fraction had its genomic DNA isolated and then quantified by UV absorbance on a Nanodrop 2000c. Using the deep immunoSEQ assay, TCR CDR3 regions were amplified from genomic DNA by multiplex PCR. Extracted genomic DNA from each cell subset was distributed evenly across all wells of several immunoSEQ 96-well plates, and each plate was treated as a replicate. For sorted subsets, about 210 ng of genomic DNA, equivalent to 25,000 to 35,000 T cell genomes, went into each replicate PCR. Purified libraries were quantified with a Qubit 3.0 fluorometer, sized on a Bioanalyzer 2100, and re-quantified with the KAPA Library Quantification kit. Every immunoSEQ 96-well plate was sequenced on a separate single-read 150-cycle Illumina NextSeq 550 flow cell. Under the source paper's analysis protocol: Because the immunoSEQ output held only junctional sequences and lacked quality scores, the filtering could not match the filtering applied to full-length reads. Sequences were annotated with PyIR, a Python wrapper for IgBLAST v1.9, using IMGT germline references to assign V/J genes and CDR3. Any read was removed if the V/J assignment was weak (E-value above 1e-6), the CDR3 was missing, or the read contained stop codons, out-of-frame junctions, or ambiguous translated residues. V3J clonotypes were defined by identical inferred V gene, J gene, and CDR3 amino acid sequence. The percentage overlap between two repertoires was calculated by dividing the number of shared unique clonotypes by the size of the smaller repertoire. Richness of each repertoire was evaluated using RTK rarefaction, the Chao1 estimator, and Recon v2.1 estimates of unobserved clonotypes. Generation probabilities were computed with OLGA for all TCRbeta clonotypes obtained by the gDNA method from four donors. Sourced from immuneACCESS, this table was stored by TCRdb with only in-frame sequences that have V and J called. A share of the clones is absent; for the studies checked, an unresolved V gene accounts for under half, and the remainder has no known explanation. That table gives V, J and clone size, and the DNA gave D and trimming. This sample lists some 2 million clones; 90% to 95% were detected once. 0.13% of the sample is taken by the ten largest.

This clone was detected once. Its antigen is not yet known. A read error may be the cause here, since a much bigger clone is one base away. Other DNA sequences in the same sample also yield this CDR3. The CDR3 sequence holds 13 residues, the cysteine and phenylalanine included. This entry keeps only the CDR3 DNA: 39 bases, framed from base 1. CDR1 is given as GTSNPN and CDR2 as SVGIG, both from the germline V gene (reference sequence). Trimming costs V 0 bases and J 0 bases, and their ends lie 3 bases apart. General findings and caveats noted by the study authors: Sampling was restricted to blood, and TCR repertoires in tissues likely differ from the TCR repertoires found in blood. Even with the large sequencing depth, rarefaction of the sorted-subset datasets indicated that sequencing was incomplete. About 5% of naive CD4, 3% to 4% of naive CD8, around 2.3% of memory CD4, and 0.4% of memory CD8 clonotypes were shared across several donors. Compared with non-shared clonotypes, the clonotypes found in all four sorted-subset donors had higher generation probabilities. The genetic and exposure-history diversity represented was limited by the small number of donors. Based on pairwise subsampling, the degree of clonotype sharing among donors was expected to be affected by sequencing depth. Naive subsets generally had larger estimated clonotype richness than memory subsets.

This chain is built from TRBV30 and TRBJ1-5; the D segment cannot be called with confidence. What was sequenced was naive CD4+ T cells sorted from blood. The cell subset or site label on this specimen signifies: CD45RA+ positively selected. This clonotype was sampled from a man aged 18 to 29 in good health. The DNA reads TGTGCCTGGAGTGTAGGTAGCAATCAGCCCCAGCATTTT. The encoded protein is CAWSVGSNQPQHF.